This is a list of T cell receptor beta chains from one sample in a study of cytomegalovirus exposure and HLA in healthy donors. Repertoires were generated with immunoSEQ multiplex PCR, while TCRdb's copy carries only in-frame clones and drops some. The sample lists under 200,000 clones, 80% to 85% occurring once. The specimen was PBMCs. The receptors were sampled from a man in his forties in good health and CMV-seropositive. The CDR3 runs from the conserved cysteine through the conserved F or W. D genes are given only for firm matches. Rows may omit the clone size; those that give it use once, few, many or a size class.

TRBJ1-4,NA,NA,TRBV28,TGTGCCAGCAGTTTTGGGGGGGCGGGTGAAAAACTGTTTTTT,CASSFGGAGEKLFF
TRBJ2-5,NA,few,TRBV15,TGTGCCACCAGCAGAGATCTTATACTCCAAAACGCTTTGGAGACCCAGTACTTC,CATSRDLILQNALETQYF
TRBJ2-1,TRBD1,NA,TRBV27,TGTGCCAGCCGCCCGACAGGGGGCTCCTACAATGAGCAGTTCTTC,CASRPTGGSYNEQFF
TRBJ1-1,TRBD1,NA,TRBV6-1,TGTGCCATCAAGCCGGGACAGGTCTATATCACTGAAGCTTTCTTT,CAIKPGQVYITEAFF
TRBJ2-7,NA,once,TRBV5-8,TGTGCCAGCAGCCTAGCATACGGGCAGCACTTC,CASSLAYGQHF
TRBJ2-7,NA,NA,TRBV7-7,TGTGCTAGCAGCTTAACAGGGTTAGGCGAGCAGTACTTC,CASSLTGLGEQYF
TRBJ1-1,TRBD1,NA,TRBV18,TGTGCCAGCTCACCCCTTATCACAGGGGGCGCAATGAACACTGAAGCTTTCTTT,CASSPLITGGAMNTEAFF
TRBJ2-1,TRBD2,NA,TRBV7-9,TGTGCCAGCAGCTTAGGGACTAGCTACAATGAGCAGTTCTTC,CASSLGTSYNEQFF
TRBJ2-7,NA,few,TRBV4-3,TGCGCCAGCAGCCAAGAGGCAACCTACGAGCAGTACTTC,CASSQEATYEQYF
TRBJ2-7,NA,NA,TRBV11-2,TGTGCCAGCAGCTCTAAGGACAGCGCGGTCGAGCAGTACTTC,CASSSKDSAVEQYF
TRBJ1-5,TRBD1,once,TRBV5-6,TGTGCCAGCAGCTTTAGGACAGGGCCCGTCAGCAATCAGCCCCAGCATTTT,CASSFRTGPVSNQPQHF
TRBJ1-1,TRBD1,few,TRBV19,TGTGCCAGTAGTGGGGACAGGGCGGAGAACACTGAAGCTTTCTTT,CASSGDRAENTEAFF
TRBJ1-2,TRBD1,NA,TRBV28,TGTGCCAGTCGGGGGACAGGGAACTATGGCTACACCTTC,CASRGTGNYGYTF
TRBJ2-3,NA,NA,TRBV7-6,TGTGCCAGCAGCACCCGACTAGTGTTATTTGGAGATACGCAGTATTTT,CASSTRLVLFGDTQYF
TRBJ2-2,TRBD2,NA,TRBV30,TGTGCCTGGAGTCTGGGCGGGGGGGCCGGGGAGCTGTTTTTT,CAWSLGGGAGELFF